The clone carrying this T cell receptor (beta chain) was picked up a small number of times. From RNA transcripts, TCR beta CDR3 regions were amplified. HTBI primers were used for first-round RT-PCR of the TCR CDR3. Each CDR3 protein gets one entry after TCRdb re-called the multiplex PCR reads with MiXCR. Of 500,000 to 550,000 distinct CDR3 sequences detected, roughly 20% appear once; the ten largest clones hold around a quarter. The sample belongs to a study of T cells in Graves' hyperthyroidism and ophthalmopathy. CDR1 PRHDT and CDR2 FYEKMQ come from the germline V gene (reference sequence). Trimming stripped 5 bases from V and 2 bases from J, with 13 bases between. The CDR3 totals 14 residues.

This chain connects TRBV13 to TRBJ2-7, with D hard to call. The TCR originated in a man younger than 35 with Graves' hyperthyroidism. Sequenced input: blood. The CDR3 bases are TGTGCCAGCAGCCCCCCAGGTATCCCCTACGAGCAGTACTTC. Translating gives CASSPPGIPYEQYF.